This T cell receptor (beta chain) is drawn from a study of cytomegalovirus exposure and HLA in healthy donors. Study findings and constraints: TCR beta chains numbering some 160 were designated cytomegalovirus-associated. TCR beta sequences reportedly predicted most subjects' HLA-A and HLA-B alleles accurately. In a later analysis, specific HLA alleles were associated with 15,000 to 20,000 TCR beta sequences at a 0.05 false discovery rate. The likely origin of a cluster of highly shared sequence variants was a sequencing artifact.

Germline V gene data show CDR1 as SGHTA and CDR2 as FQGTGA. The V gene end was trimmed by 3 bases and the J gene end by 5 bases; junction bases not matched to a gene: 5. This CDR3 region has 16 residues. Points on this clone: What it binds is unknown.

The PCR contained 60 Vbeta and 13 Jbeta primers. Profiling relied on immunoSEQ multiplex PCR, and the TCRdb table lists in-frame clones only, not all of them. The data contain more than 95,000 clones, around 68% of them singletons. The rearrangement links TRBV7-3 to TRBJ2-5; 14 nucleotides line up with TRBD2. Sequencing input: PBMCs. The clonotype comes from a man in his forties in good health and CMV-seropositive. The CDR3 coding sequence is TGTGCCAGCAGCTTTGGGACTAGCGGGAGTGGCGAGACCCAGTACTTC. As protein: CASSFGTSGSGETQYF. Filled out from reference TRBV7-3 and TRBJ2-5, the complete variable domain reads GAGVSQTPSNKVTEKGKYVELRCDPISGHTALYWYRQSLGQGPEFLIYFQGTGAADDSGLPNDRFFAVRPEGSVSTLKIQRTERGDSAVYLCASSFGTSGSGETQYFGPGTRLLVL.